Below, 10 T cell receptor beta chains from the same sample are listed, as sequenced in a study of early T cells in non-severe SARS-CoV-2 infection. TCRdb processed the 5' RACE reads anew with MiXCR; each CDR3 protein has one entry. The table records 85,000 to 90,000 distinct CDR3 sequences, roughly 15% of them present only once. The source material was whole blood. The receptors derive from an adult who was a healthcare worker with PCR-confirmed SARS-CoV-2 infection or an uninfected control (not recorded which).

To note about this clonotype: At one end the junction does not follow the germline gene, possibly because of a read error. The V call is TRBV2, the J call TRBJ1-5, with D uncertain. Germline loops: CDR1 SNHLY, CDR2 FYNNEI. This CDR3 is 15 amino acids long. The CDR3 nucleotides are TGTGCCGGCAGCCCAAACATGGCAAACAATCAGCCCCAGCATTTT. Amino acids: CAGSPNMANNQPQHF. Supplemented by reference TRBV2 and TRBJ1-5, the full variable domain reads EPEVTQTPSHQVTQMGQEVILRCVPISNHLYFYWYRQILGQKVEFLVSFYNNEISEKSEIFDDQFSVERPDGSNFTLKIRSTKLEDSAMYFCAGSPNMANNQPQHFGDGTRLSIL.

This clonotype was seen repeatedly, ten times or more. The rearrangement uses TRBV12-3 or TRBV12-4 and TRBJ2-5, with D tentatively TRBD1 (6 bases). The CDR3 is 13 residues long. V was clipped by 3 bases and J by 9 bases, with 14 bases between them. The CDR3 sequence is CASSFQGSIAQYF. CDR3 sequence (DNA): TGTGCCAGCAGTTTTCAGGGGTCCATAGCCCAGTACTTC.

CDR3 region: CSVLAGGSTGELFF. CDR3 coding DNA: TGCAGCGTTCTCGCAGGGGGCTCAACCGGGGAGCTGTTTTTT. The chain combines TRBV29-1 with TRBJ2-2; 8 nucleotides align to TRBD1. The length of the CDR3 is 14 residues. V dropped 5 bases and J dropped 5; count of bases not matched to a gene: 7. CDR1 and CDR2 (germline): SQVTM, ANQGSEA.

The chain uses TRBV20-1 and TRBJ2-1; D may match TRBD1 or TRBD2 (6 bases each). CDR3 length: 16 residues. V was clipped by 6 bases and J by 5 bases, with 23 bases between them. Germline assignment: CDR1 DFQATT and CDR2 SNEGSKA (reference sequence). CDR3 amino acids: CSAGGGPAVGNNEQFF. As DNA, the CDR3 is TGCAGTGCCGGAGGGGGGCCGGCGGTGGGGAACAATGAGCAGTTCTTC.

This clonotype was seen many times. The chain is built from TRBV7-3 and TRBJ2-1; 13 nucleotides agree with TRBD2. CDR1 and CDR2 from the germline V gene are SGHTA and FQGTGA. After removal of 5 bases from V and 4 bases from J, the junction contained 5 bases not matched to a gene. The CDR3 runs 16 residues. DNA of the CDR3: TGTGCCAGCAGCCCTACGGGACTAGCGGGATACAATGAGCAGTTCTTC. Residues: CASSPTGLAGYNEQFF.

In this sample, this clonotype turned up many times. The chain links TRBV29-1 to TRBJ2-3; 9 nucleotides align to TRBD2. With V trimmed by 6 bases and J by 2 bases, 15 bases remained unmatched. Germline lookup yields CDR1 SQVTM and CDR2 ANQGSEA. The CDR3 is 17 amino acids. The CDR3 DNA follows: TGCAGCGTGAGGCAGGCGGGGGGGCCGTTCGACACAGATACGCAGTATTTT. Residues: CSVRQAGGPFDTDTQYF.

The rearrangement uses TRBV7-9 and TRBJ2-1; 7 nucleotides line up with TRBD2. CDR3 length: 12 residues. Trimming removed 5 bases from V and 10 bases from J; junction bases left unmatched: 5. Germline V lookup: CDR1 SEHNR, CDR2 FQNEAQ (reference sequence). In DNA form, the CDR3 reads TGTGCCAGCAGCCCGGGACTAATGGAGCAGTTCTTC. Translated: CASSPGLMEQFF.

This clonotype was seen a few times. This chain's CDR3 is CASSAPAGGLVGNEQFF. As DNA, the CDR3 is TGTGCCAGCAGCGCCCCGGCGGGGGGGCTGGTGGGAAATGAGCAGTTCTTC. The rearrangement joins TRBV11-2 to TRBJ2-1; TRBD2 aligns across 9 bases. Losses at the gene ends were 5 bases for V and 7 bases for J; bases not matched to a gene: 15. The V gene's germline CDR1 is SGHAT and CDR2 FQNNGV. This CDR3 contains 17 residues. Drawing the rest from reference TRBV11-2 and TRBJ2-1, the complete variable domain is EAGVAQSPRYKIIEKRQSVAFWCNPISGHATLYWYQQILGQGPKLLIQFQNNGVVDDSQLPKDRFSAERLKGVDSTLKIQPAKLEDSAVYLCASSAPAGGLVGNEQFFGPGTRLTVL.

This clonotype appeared many times. This chain links TRBV6-1 with TRBJ1-2; D is uncertain. The CDR3 consists of 15 residues. Germline CDR1 reads MNHNS; CDR2 reads SASEGT. V was cut by 2 bases and J by 2 bases, with 12 bases left in between. The CDR3 spells CASSEPSARNYGYTF. CDR3 DNA sequence: TGTGCCAGCAGTGAACCCTCCGCCAGGAACTATGGCTACACCTTC.

This clonotype has a handful of counts. V usage is TRBV27 and J usage is TRBJ2-3; perhaps TRBD1 as D (6 bases). CDR3 length equals 15 residues. V lost 3 bases and J lost 3, with 13 bases in between. CDR1 is MNHEY and CDR2 is SMNVEV in the germline V gene (reference sequence). CDR3 DNA sequence: TGTGCCAGCAGTTTTAGGGGGAGTTTTACAGATACGCAGTATTTT. This codes for CASSFRGSFTDTQYF.